A single sample gave rise to the 29 T cell receptor beta chains below, sequenced in a study of shared clonotypes between healthy human individuals. Some clones are missing from TCRdb's copy, which holds only in-frame ones; the method was immunoSEQ multiplex PCR. The repertoire holds about 120,000 clones, about 71% seen once, with roughly a quarter in the top ten. The sequenced sample consisted of memory CD8+ T cells sorted from blood. Subset meaning: CD45RO+ cells pooled with CCR7-negative TemRA cells. These receptor sequences come from a woman aged 25 to 39 in good health.

V and J are TRBV19 and TRBJ2-3; tentative D call: TRBD1 (6 bases). V lost 5 bases, J lost 2 bases, and 11 bases lay in between. This CDR3 contains 14 residues. The germline V gene has CDR1 LNHDA and CDR2 SQIVND (reference sequence). The CDR3 loop is CASSLAGVTDTQYF. For the CDR3, the DNA is TGTGCCAGTAGTTTGGCAGGGGTCACAGATACGCAGTATTTT. The complete variable domain, with remaining parts taken from reference TRBV19 and TRBJ2-3, reads DGGITQSPKYLFRKEGQNVTLSCEQNLNHDAMYWYRQDPGQGLRLIYYSQIVNDFQKGDIAEGYSVSREKKESFPLTVTSAQKNPTAFYLCASSLAGVTDTQYFGPGTRLTVL.

The chain links TRBV19 to TRBJ2-7, with D tentatively TRBD1 (6 bases). CDR3 length equals 15 residues. The V and J ends lost 5 bases and 0 bases respectively, with 14 bases between them. The V gene's germline CDR1 is LNHDA and CDR2 SQIVND (reference sequence). The CDR3 here is CASSSRTVSSYEQYF. The CDR3 coding sequence is TGTGCCAGTAGTTCCCGGACAGTAAGCTCCTACGAGCAGTACTTC. The entire variable domain, with the rest obtained from reference TRBV19 and TRBJ2-7, is as follows: DGGITQSPKYLFRKEGQNVTLSCEQNLNHDAMYWYRQDPGQGLRLIYYSQIVNDFQKGDIAEGYSVSREKKESFPLTVTSAQKNPTAFYLCASSSRTVSSYEQYFGPGTRLTVT.

This sequence joins TRBV7-6 and TRBJ2-5; the match to TRBD2 covers 9 bases. V gave up 6 bases and J gave up 3 bases; unmatched junction bases: 8. The germline gives CDR1 SGHVS, CDR2 FNYEAQ. The CDR3 is made up of 15 amino acids. CDR3 sequence (DNA): TGTGCCAGCAGAAGGGTTAGCGGGGGCGAAGAGACCCAGTACTTC. This translates into CASRRVSGGEETQYF.

The chain combines TRBV5-1 with TRBJ2-7, with TRBD1 as a possible D gene (6 bases). V dropped 0 bases and J dropped 3 bases, with 10 bases sitting between them. Germline V lookup: CDR1 SGHRS, CDR2 YFSETQ. The CDR3 is 14 amino acids. DNA for the CDR3: TGCGCCAGCAGCTTGGGACAGGCCTTCTACGAGCAGTACTTC. The encoded protein is CASSLGQAFYEQYF.

As regards this clone: Additional DNA sequences in this sample encode the identical CDR3. The chain carries TRBV13 and TRBJ2-5; 8 bases fit TRBD2. V shed 2 bases, J shed 2 bases, and the junction held 7 bases outside the gene matches. The CDR3 covers 16 residues. Germline assignment: CDR1 PRHDT and CDR2 FYEKMQ (reference sequence). The CDR3 nucleotides are TGTGCCAGCAGCTTATTGGTTAGCGGGACGCAAGAGACCCAGTACTTC. The encoded protein is CASSLLVSGTQETQYF.

This chain uses TRBV5-1 with TRBJ2-3, with D possibly TRBD2 on 5 matching bases. The germline gives CDR1 SGHRS, CDR2 YFSETQ. V was cut by 3 bases and J by 0 bases, with 17 bases left in between. The CDR3 sequence is 17 residues long. The CDR3 protein is CASSYVTGITSTDTQYF. In DNA form, the CDR3 reads TGCGCCAGCAGCTACGTGACCGGGATCACTAGCACAGATACGCAGTATTTT.

The chain has TRBV7-8 and TRBJ2-7; 7 nucleotides match TRBD2. The CDR3 spans 15 residues. Germline-derived CDR1 and CDR2 are SGHVS and FQNEAQ. The ends lost 1 base at V and 3 bases at J; junction bases unmatched: 6. The CDR3 nucleotides are TGTGCCAGCAGCTTAGACCCACGGACTAGCTACGAGCAGTACTTC. This encodes CASSLDPRTSYEQYF. Full variable domain (missing parts from reference TRBV7-8 and TRBJ2-7): GAGVSQSPRYKVAKRGQDVALRCDPISGHVSLFWYQQALGQGPEFLTYFQNEAQLDKSGLPSDRFFAERPEGSVSTLKIQRTQQEDSAVYLCASSLDPRTSYEQYFGPGTRLTVT.

This clone has just one count. The chain couples TRBV2 to TRBJ2-7; D may be TRBD1 or TRBD2 (5 bases each). Between the trimmed V and J ends, which lost 9 bases and 2 bases, there was a span of 14 bases. The V gene's germline CDR1 is SNHLY and CDR2 FYNNEI. This CDR3 is 13 amino acids long. DNA for the CDR3: TGTGCCAGTGGGACGGCGATAGCCTACGAGCAGTACTTC. Translation: CASGTAIAYEQYF.

This rearrangement joins TRBV4-1 to TRBJ1-2; D gene uncertain. V was clipped by 5 bases and J by 9 bases, with 19 bases between them. The germline V gene encodes CDR1 MGHRA and CDR2 YSYEKL. This CDR3 has 14 amino acids. CDR3: CASSYISGELRYTF. CDR3 DNA: TGCGCCAGCAGCTACATCTCCGGGGAGTTGCGCTACACCTTC.

This rearrangement joins TRBV6-5 to TRBJ2-4; D is undetermined. The length of the CDR3 is 14 residues. Germline loops: CDR1 MNHEY, CDR2 SVGAGI. V lost 7 bases to trimming and J lost 2 bases, with 12 bases between them. This chain's CDR3 is CASNHGGPKNIQYF. For the CDR3, the DNA is TGTGCCAGCAACCACGGTGGGCCCAAAAACATTCAGTACTTC.

The V gene is TRBV4-1, the J gene TRBJ2-2; D is ambiguous. This CDR3 has 16 residues. The V and J ends lost 3 bases and 0 bases respectively, with 11 bases between them. CDR1 and CDR2 (germline): MGHRA, YSYEKL. Here the CDR3 reads CASSHYPGTNTGELFF. CDR3 bases: TGCGCCAGCAGCCATTATCCCGGAACGAACACCGGGGAGCTGTTTTTT.

The chain is built from TRBV7-9 and TRBJ2-3; D not certain. Germline CDR1 reads SEHNR; CDR2 reads FQNEAQ (reference sequence). The CDR3 totals 12 residues. V was clipped by 0 bases and J by 6 bases, with 4 bases between them. CDR3 sequence reads: CASSLARDTQYF. The CDR3 nucleotides are TGTGCCAGCAGCTTAGCGCGGGATACGCAGTATTTT.

The V and J genes are TRBV2 and TRBJ2-1, with D tentatively TRBD1 or TRBD2 (5 bases each). Germline CDR1 and CDR2: SNHLY and FYNNEI. The CDR3 is 15 residues long. Between the trimmed V and J ends, which lost 2 bases and 3 bases, there was a span of 11 bases. Written as DNA, the CDR3 is TGTGCCAGCAGTGAATTCTTGGGGGACTACAATGAGCAGTTCTTC. Encoded protein: CASSEFLGDYNEQFF.

This clone was seen only a few times. The same CDR3 also results from other DNA sequences found in this sample. The V gene is TRBV7-9, the J gene TRBJ2-1; 7 bases line up with TRBD2. With 5 bases clipped from V and 0 bases from J, the junction kept 7 bases outside the gene matches. The CDR3 runs to 16 residues. Germline V gene data show CDR1 as SEHNR and CDR2 as FQNEAQ (reference sequence). The CDR3 DNA follows: TGTGCCAGCAGCCCACGCGGCGGGAGCTCCTACAATGAGCAGTTCTTC. This translates into CASSPRGGSSYNEQFF.

This sequence joins TRBV18 and TRBJ1-5; D call uncertain. In germline, CDR1 is KGHSH, CDR2 LQKENI. The CDR3 runs 14 residues. V was shortened by 5 bases and J by 0 bases, with 8 bases between the two germline ends. This CDR3 is CASSADISNQPQHF. The DNA for the CDR3 is TGTGCCAGCTCAGCTGACATTAGCAATCAGCCCCAGCATTTT.

This clone has ten or more counts. The rearrangement links TRBV25-1 to TRBJ2-7, with 12 bases lining up with TRBD2. In germline, CDR1 is MGHDK, CDR2 SYGVNS. Trimming took 2 bases from V and 4 from J; bases not matched to a gene: 3. The CDR3 totals 15 residues. Here the CDR3 reads CASSEAGLAGYEQYF. The DNA for the CDR3 is TGTGCCAGCAGTGAAGCTGGACTAGCGGGATACGAGCAGTACTTC.

The gene calls are TRBV6-1 and TRBJ1-5; D unclear. V was trimmed by 0 bases and J by 6 bases, leaving 9 bases between them. The CDR3 runs to 14 residues. Germline V gene data show CDR1 as MNHNS and CDR2 as SASEGT. The CDR3 region is CASSEATSFQPQHF. The CDR3 nucleotides are TGTGCCAGCAGTGAAGCTACAAGTTTTCAGCCCCAGCATTTT.

The gene calls are TRBV14 and TRBJ2-5, with a possible D match to TRBD2 (5 bases). The CDR3 runs 13 residues. V shed 4 bases and J shed 11 bases, with 17 bases lying between them. Germline CDR1 and CDR2: SGHDN and FVKESK. The CDR3 nucleotides are TGTGCCAGCAGCCCTGGGCCTGAAAGGAGGCAGTACTTC. It specifies CASSPGPERRQYF.

This clone was seen ten or more times. CDR3: CASSPASGRFHEQYF. CDR3 bases: TGTGCCAGCAGCCCGGCTAGCGGGAGGTTCCACGAGCAGTACTTC. V and J are TRBV7-8 and TRBJ2-7, with 11 nucleotides matching TRBD2. V gave up 5 bases and J gave up 5 bases; unmatched junction bases: 8. The germline V gene encodes CDR1 SGHVS and CDR2 FQNEAQ. CDR3 length equals 15 residues.

The chain uses TRBV7-2 and TRBJ1-2; a possible D gene is TRBD1 (5 bases). V was cut by 5 bases and J by 5 bases, with 15 bases left in between. Germline-derived CDR1 and CDR2 are SGHTA and FQGNSA. CDR3 length: 14 amino acids. CDR3 loop: CASSPLWGRYGYTF. DNA for the CDR3: TGTGCCAGCAGCCCCCTTTGGGGGAGGTATGGCTACACCTTC.

V usage is TRBV4-2 and J usage is TRBJ2-3; D remains ambiguous. Germline CDR1 and CDR2: LGHNA and YNFKEQ. The CDR3 spans 13 residues. V was trimmed by 1 base and J by 5 bases, leaving 7 bases between them. The CDR3 DNA reads as TGTGCCAGCAGCCAAGTTCCGATAGATACGCAGTATTTT. It translates to CASSQVPIDTQYF.

The chain employs TRBV15 and TRBJ2-7, with D unresolved. Germline V gene data show CDR1 as LNHNV and CDR2 as YYDKDF (reference sequence). This CDR3 comprises 14 residues. With 5 bases removed from V and 6 bases from J, the gap between germline ends came to 17 bases. The CDR3 sequence is CATSSKKGSREQYF. In DNA, the CDR3 is TGTGCCACCAGCTCTAAGAAAGGGTCCCGCGAGCAGTACTTC.

The count of this clone is one. The V gene is TRBV30, the J gene TRBJ2-5; TRBD2 matches 9 bases. Per germline, CDR1 GTSNPN and CDR2 SVGIG (reference sequence). CDR3 length equals 16 residues. V was clipped by 0 bases and J by 1 base; unmatched bases: 6. The CDR3 DNA is TGTGCCTGGAGTGTAGGGGTAGCGGGGGTCCAAGAGACCCAGTACTTC. Its translation: CAWSVGVAGVQETQYF.

This sequence joins TRBV27 and TRBJ2-2; no definite D call. The germline V gene has CDR1 MNHEY and CDR2 SMNVEV (reference sequence). The CDR3 has 15 residues. V lost 5 bases and J lost 4, with 14 bases in between. As DNA, the CDR3 is TGTGCCAGCAGTAAGGTTCAGTTGGGCACCGGGGAGCTGTTTTTT. It yields the protein CASSKVQLGTGELFF.

This chain links TRBV28 with TRBJ1-5; TRBD1 matches at 9 bases. This CDR3 comprises 16 residues. Germline trimming cut 7 bases from V and 0 bases from J; bases unmatched to any gene: 7. From germline, CDR1 is MDHEN and CDR2 SYDVKM. This CDR3 reads CASTLGQGHSNQPQHF. CDR3 nucleotides: TGTGCCAGCACCTTGGGACAGGGCCATAGCAATCAGCCCCAGCATTTT.

This chain links TRBV10-2 with TRBJ1-1, with a tentative D call TRBD1 (6 bases). CDR1 and CDR2 (germline): WSHSY, SAAADI. CDR3 size: 14 residues. Trimming removed 7 bases from V and 1 base from J, with 13 bases in between. CDR3: CASISGHSNTEAFF. CDR3 DNA sequence: TGCGCCAGCATCTCGGGACATTCGAACACTGAAGCTTTCTTT.

J is TRBJ2-7 and V is TRBV5-1, with 10 bases that match TRBD1. With 3 bases clipped from V and 6 bases from J, the junction kept 6 bases outside the gene matches. Looked up from germline, CDR1 is SGHRS and CDR2 is YFSETQ. The CDR3 contains 14 residues. CDR3 sequence: CASSSDRGISEQYF. In DNA form, the CDR3 reads TGCGCCAGCAGCTCGGACAGGGGGATCTCCGAGCAGTACTTC.

This clone was observed many times. The CDR3 region is CASSFPSQGTYGYTF. Written as DNA, the CDR3 is TGTGCCAGCAGCTTCCCCTCACAGGGTACCTATGGCTACACCTTC. This chain connects TRBV11-2 to TRBJ1-2; D perhaps matches TRBD1 (6 bases). Germline V lookup: CDR1 SGHAT, CDR2 FQNNGV. V was trimmed by 3 bases and J by 4 bases, leaving 15 bases between them. This CDR3 comprises 15 residues.

The chain joins TRBV30 to TRBJ2-1; D uncertain. Germline V lookup: CDR1 GTSNPN, CDR2 SVGIG (reference sequence). V was shortened by 4 bases and J by 1 base, with 11 bases between the two germline ends. This CDR3 comprises 14 residues. The CDR3 spells CAWNVGFSYNEQFF. Here the CDR3 DNA reads TGTGCCTGGAACGTAGGATTTTCCTACAATGAGCAGTTCTTC.